This passage covers 9 T cell receptor beta chains from one sample sequenced in a study of blood T cell repertoires in COVID-19. TCRdb's table, derived via immunoSEQ multiplex PCR, lists solely in-frame clones and lacks some. Here the sample spans 130,000 to 150,000 clones, about 87% being singletons. Sequencing was carried out using peripheral blood. Receptors were obtained from a woman aged 45-65 years with active or convalescent COVID-19.

This chain connects TRBV18 to TRBJ1-1; a possible D gene is TRBD1 (5 bases). The CDR3 extends over 17 amino acids. Per germline, CDR1 KGHSH and CDR2 LQKENI. V shed 3 bases and J shed 2 bases, with 19 bases lying between them. As DNA, the CDR3 is TGTGCCAGCTCACCCCAGGGACTTGGGACTTTTAACACTGAAGCTTTCTTT. Its translation: CASSPQGLGTFNTEAFF.

The CDR3 loop is CAWSQGLAGNNEQFF. For the CDR3, the DNA is TGTGCCTGGAGCCAAGGACTAGCGGGTAACAATGAGCAGTTCTTC. The rearrangement links TRBV30 to TRBJ2-1, with TRBD2 identical over 11 bases. The CDR3 contains 15 residues. The V gene end was trimmed by 3 bases and the J gene end by 5 bases; junction bases not matched to a gene: 6. The germline CDR1 and CDR2 sequences are GTSNPN and SVGIG (reference sequence).

As to this clone: A read error may account for a junction end that differs from germline. This chain joins TRBV30 and TRBJ2-7; tentatively, D is TRBD2 (6 bases). The CDR3 is made up of 14 amino acids. The germline V gene encodes CDR1 GTSNPN and CDR2 SVGIG (reference sequence). For the CDR3, the DNA is TGTGCGTGGAGTTCTCGTCGGGGGAGATACGAGCAGTACTTC. Protein sequence: CAWSSRRGRYEQYF.

The chain employs TRBV7-2 and TRBJ2-1; 16 bases line up with TRBD2. Germline V gives CDR1 SGHTA, CDR2 FQGNSA. CDR3 length: 15 residues. V gave up 5 bases and J gave up 15 bases; unmatched junction bases: 10. CDR3 sequence: CASSPAGTSGGGRFF. The DNA of the CDR3 is TGTGCCAGCAGCCCTGCCGGGACTAGCGGGGGGGGGCGGTTCTTC.

The genes are TRBV5-1 and TRBJ2-5, with 7 bases fitting TRBD2. The germline CDR1 and CDR2 sequences are SGHRS and YFSETQ. The CDR3 sequence is 16 residues long. Losses at the gene ends were 5 bases for V and 1 base for J; bases not matched to a gene: 11. The CDR3 protein is CASSSGWAGVQETQYF. In nucleotides, the CDR3 is TGCGCCAGCAGTAGTGGCTGGGCGGGGGTCCAAGAGACCCAGTACTTC.

The chain uses TRBV9 and TRBJ1-1, with TRBD1 matching 7 bases. Germline CDR1 is SGDLS and CDR2 is YYNGEE. CDR3 size: 13 residues. V lost 0 bases and J lost 11; bases outside the gene matches: 7. The CDR3 DNA follows: TGTGCCAGCAGCGTAGGAGGGGGCAGTATGGCTTTCTTT. Translating it yields CASSVGGGSMAFF.

J is TRBJ2-1 and V is TRBV7-6, with 7 nucleotides matching TRBD2. CDR3 size: 12 residues. Per germline, CDR1 SGHVS and CDR2 FNYEAQ. V dropped 0 bases and J dropped 15; count of bases not matched to a gene: 5. DNA for the CDR3: TGTGCCAGCAGCTTAGCGGGAGGGGTTGGGTTCTTC. Translating gives CASSLAGGVGFF.

The rearrangement links TRBV19 to TRBJ1-4; tentatively, D is TRBD1 (5 bases). Trimming left V 5 bases short and J 4 bases short, with 17 bases between. The CDR3 covers 16 residues. Germline CDR1 and CDR2: LNHDA and SQIVND (reference sequence). In DNA form, the CDR3 reads TGTGCCAGTAGTCCGGGGACTTCAAGGGGTAATGAAAAACTGTTTTTT. Its translation: CASSPGTSRGNEKLFF.

The rearrangement links TRBV14 to TRBJ1-1; 9 bases agree with TRBD1. Germline CDR1 and CDR2: SGHDN and FVKESK. This CDR3 is 15 amino acids long. Trimming removed 4 bases from V and 5 bases from J; junction bases left unmatched: 8. CDR3: CASSPLGQGRTEAFF. CDR3 DNA: TGTGCCAGCAGCCCCCTCGGACAGGGGAGGACTGAAGCTTTCTTT.